A single sample gave rise to the 18 T cell receptor beta chains below, sequenced in a study of blood T cell repertoires in COVID-19. Only in-frame clones appear in the TCRdb table, and some are missing; sequencing was by immunoSEQ multiplex PCR. This sample has approximately 140,000 clones, with about four fifths found just once. The specimen was peripheral blood. These receptors were obtained from a man aged 70 or older with acute or convalescent COVID-19.

V and J are TRBV10-3 and TRBJ2-7; D may be TRBD1 (6 bases). V was shortened by 6 bases and J by 1 base, with 16 bases between the two germline ends. Germline CDR1 reads ENHRY; CDR2 reads SYGVKD. The CDR3 is 15 residues long. The CDR3 nucleotides read TGTGCCATCAGCCCTAGGGGGATTACTTCCTACGAGCAGTACTTC. Encoded protein: CAISPRGITSYEQYF.

The rearrangement joins TRBV6-5 to TRBJ1-6; no clear D. Trimming took off 7 bases at V and 10 bases at J, with 17 bases between the two ends. This CDR3 comprises 14 residues. Germline-derived CDR1 and CDR2 are MNHEY and SVGAGI. CDR3 DNA: TGTGCCAGCAACCGTAAGGCCGGCGGGTCACCCCTCCACTTT. This codes for CASNRKAGGSPLHF.

The V gene is TRBV28, the J gene TRBJ2-7; weak D call: TRBD2 (5 bases). The CDR3 sequence is 17 residues long. V was trimmed by 7 bases and J by 3 bases, leaving 25 bases between them. Germline CDR1 reads MDHEN; CDR2 reads SYDVKM. The CDR3 region is CASTPLARGVSLYEQYF. The DNA of the CDR3 is TGTGCCAGCACTCCTTTGGCCCGGGGAGTATCTCTCTACGAGCAGTACTTC.

The V and J genes are TRBV18 and TRBJ2-3; no definite D call. With 1 base removed from V and 0 bases from J, the gap between germline ends came to 8 bases. This CDR3 contains 15 residues. The germline gives CDR1 KGHSH, CDR2 LQKENI. The CDR3 here is CASSPRATSTDTQYF. Here the CDR3 DNA reads TGTGCCAGCTCACCACGGGCAACTAGCACAGATACGCAGTATTTT.

The chain couples TRBV7-3 to TRBJ2-5, with D maybe TRBD1 (5 bases). The CDR3 is made up of 16 amino acids. Trimming pared 0 bases from V and 2 bases from J, leaving 13 bases between. From germline, CDR1 is SGHTA and CDR2 FQGTGA. Here the CDR3 reads CASSLTSDAGQETQYF. The CDR3 DNA is TGTGCCAGCAGCTTAACTTCGGATGCAGGGCAAGAGACCCAGTACTTC.

This clone was seen once. V is TRBV7-2 and J is TRBJ1-2, with 7 bases fitting TRBD1. V was pared by 4 bases and J by 8 bases, with 7 bases of the junction left unmatched. Looked up from germline, CDR1 is SGHTA and CDR2 is FQGNSA. This CDR3 has 13 residues. CDR3 region: CASSSGQVRGYTF. The CDR3 DNA follows: TGTGCCAGCAGCTCAGGACAGGTGCGAGGCTACACCTTC. Full variable domain (rest looked up from reference TRBV7-2 and TRBJ1-2): GAGVSQSPSNKVTEKGKDVELRCDPISGHTALYWYRQSLGQGLEFLIYFQGNSAPDKSGLPSDRFSAERTGGSVSTLTIQRTQQEDSAVYLCASSSGQVRGYTFGSGTRLTVV.

This rearrangement joins TRBV4-1 to TRBJ2-1; the match to TRBD2 covers 11 bases. CDR1 is MGHRA, CDR2 YSYEKL, per germline. V gave up 5 bases and J gave up 3 bases; unmatched junction bases: 3. This CDR3 spans 15 amino acids. In DNA form, the CDR3 reads TGCGCCAGCAGCACTAGCGGGAGCGACTACAATGAGCAGTTCTTC. It encodes CASSTSGSDYNEQFF.

The genes are TRBV7-2 and TRBJ2-5; perhaps TRBD2 as D (5 bases). The CDR3 contains 15 residues. Trimming took 2 bases from V and 7 from J, leaving 17 bases between them. Germline CDR1 reads SGHTA; CDR2 reads FQGNSA. Here the CDR3 DNA reads TGTGCCAGCAGCTTACGAGCCTCCCAAGAGGGGACCCAGTACTTC. This translates into CASSLRASQEGTQYF.

The V call is TRBV7-8, the J call TRBJ2-7; 11 bases fit TRBD2. CDR1 is SGHVS and CDR2 is FQNEAQ in the germline V gene. The ends lost 4 bases at V and 2 bases at J; junction bases unmatched: 13. This CDR3 spans 18 amino acids. CDR3 coding DNA: TGTGCCAGCAGCTCTCAGTTGCTAGCGGGAGGTGTAGCCTACGAGCAGTACTTC. Amino acid sequence: CASSSQLLAGGVAYEQYF.

The rearrangement links TRBV11-2 to TRBJ2-5, with D possibly matching TRBD1 (6 bases). From germline, CDR1 is SGHAT and CDR2 FQNNGV. Trimming removed 0 bases at V and 5 bases at J, with 7 bases between. The length of the CDR3 is 13 residues. The CDR3 loop reads CASSLDDRETQYF. CDR3 nucleotide sequence: TGTGCCAGCAGCTTAGATGACAGGGAGACCCAGTACTTC.

This chain uses TRBV5-8 with TRBJ2-5; possible D gene TRBD1, 6 bases. The ends were cut back, 0 bases at V and 4 bases at J, with 16 bases in the middle. The germline V gene has CDR1 SGHTS and CDR2 YDEGEE. The length of the CDR3 is 16 residues. CDR3: CASSLGGRGAVETQYF. The CDR3 DNA reads TGTGCCAGCAGCTTGGGTGGCAGGGGTGCCGTAGAGACCCAGTACTTC.

The count of this clone is one. The chain is built from TRBV2 and TRBJ1-6; 8 positions match TRBD1. V shed 6 bases, J shed 7 bases, and the junction held 8 bases outside the gene matches. CDR1 is SNHLY and CDR2 is FYNNEI in the germline V gene. CDR3 length equals 15 residues. DNA of the CDR3: TGTGCCAGCAGCGGAAGTAGACAGGGGAATTCACCCCTCCACTTT. Amino acid sequence: CASSGSRQGNSPLHF.

The rearrangement uses TRBV11-2 and TRBJ2-5; possibly TRBD2 for D (5 bases). V lost 5 bases and J 3 bases, leaving 13 bases between the germline ends. This CDR3 is built from 14 residues. CDR1 SGHAT and CDR2 FQNNGV come from the germline V gene. The CDR3 sequence: CASSRNRRKETQYF. The DNA for the CDR3 is TGTGCCAGCAGCCGCAATAGGAGGAAAGAGACCCAGTACTTC.

This rearrangement joins TRBV11-2 to TRBJ1-6; 7 nucleotides align to TRBD1. From germline, CDR1 is SGHAT and CDR2 FQNNGV. The CDR3 is 14 amino acids. V shed 6 bases and J 7 bases; nucleotides not matched to a gene: 6. The CDR3 DNA is TGTGCCAGCAGGCGACAGGGCGGAAATTCACCCCTCCACTTT. Amino acid sequence: CASRRQGGNSPLHF.

The CDR3 DNA reads TGTGCCAGTAGTCCCGGAGGGGGGGCAGGAGACACTGAAGCTTTCTTT. Translating gives CASSPGGGAGDTEAFF. V gene TRBV19 combines with J gene TRBJ1-1; TRBD1 is a possible D gene (6 bases). CDR1 and CDR2 from the germline V gene are LNHDA and SQIVND (reference sequence). The CDR3 sequence is 16 residues long. V was cut by 5 bases and J by 3 bases, with 19 bases left in between.

The chain has TRBV5-4 and TRBJ2-1; 12 bases agree with TRBD2. The germline CDR1 and CDR2 sequences are SGHNT and YYREEE (reference sequence). The V segment lost 3 bases and the J segment 5 bases; nucleotides outside the gene matches: 9. This CDR3 contains 17 residues. The CDR3 is CASSWGLAGGLDNEQFF. In nucleotides, the CDR3 is TGTGCCAGCAGCTGGGGTCTAGCGGGGGGGCTGGACAATGAGCAGTTCTTC.

This chain links TRBV7-2 with TRBJ2-5; weak D call: TRBD2 (5 bases). CDR3 length: 15 residues. Germline CDR1 SGHTA, CDR2 FQGNSA. Trimming took off 0 bases at V and 5 bases at J, with 13 bases between the two ends. CDR3 protein: CASSLASGPRETQYF. Written as DNA, the CDR3 is TGTGCCAGCAGCTTAGCGAGCGGCCCCAGGGAGACCCAGTACTTC.

The chain is built from TRBV18 and TRBJ2-7; no firm D call. The germline V gene has CDR1 KGHSH and CDR2 LQKENI. V was pared by 1 base and J by 2 bases, with 15 bases between. The CDR3 totals 16 residues. CDR3 loop: CASSPQLGRMTYEQYF. CDR3 bases: TGTGCCAGCTCACCACAGTTGGGCAGGATGACCTACGAGCAGTACTTC. The full variable domain, in which reference TRBV18 and TRBJ2-7 provide the parts outside the CDR3, is NAGVMQNPRHLVRRRGQEARLRCSPMKGHSHVYWYRQLPEEGLKFMVYLQKENIIDESGMPKERFSAEFPKEGPSILRIQQVVRGDSAAYFCASSPQLGRMTYEQYFGPGTRLTVT.